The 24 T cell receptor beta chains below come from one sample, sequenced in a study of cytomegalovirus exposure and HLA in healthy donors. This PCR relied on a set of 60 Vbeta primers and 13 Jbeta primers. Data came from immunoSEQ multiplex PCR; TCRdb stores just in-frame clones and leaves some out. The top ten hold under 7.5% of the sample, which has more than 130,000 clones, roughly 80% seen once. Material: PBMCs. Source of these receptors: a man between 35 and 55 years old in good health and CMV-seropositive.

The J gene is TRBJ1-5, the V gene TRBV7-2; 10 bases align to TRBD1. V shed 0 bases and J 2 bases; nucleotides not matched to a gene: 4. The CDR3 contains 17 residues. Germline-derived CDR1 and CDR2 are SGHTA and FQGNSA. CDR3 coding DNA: TGTGCCAGCAGCTTAGCCCCCGGGACAGGGGGCAATCAGCCCCAGCATTTT. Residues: CASSLAPGTGGNQPQHF.

CDR3 sequence: CASSSSLRGDYEQYF. The CDR3 nucleotides read TGTGCCAGCAGCTCCTCGTTGCGGGGGGATTACGAGCAGTACTTC. The gene calls are TRBV13 and TRBJ2-7, with 8 bases aligning to TRBD2. The CDR3 contains 15 residues. After removal of 4 bases from V and 4 bases from J, the junction contained 9 bases not matched to a gene. Germline V lookup: CDR1 PRHDT, CDR2 FYEKMQ (reference sequence).

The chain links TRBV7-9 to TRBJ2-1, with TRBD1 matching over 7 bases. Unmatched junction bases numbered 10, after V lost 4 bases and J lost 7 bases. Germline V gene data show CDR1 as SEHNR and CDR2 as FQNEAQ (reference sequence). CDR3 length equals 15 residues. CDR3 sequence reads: CASSSNPGQRNEQFF. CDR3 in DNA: TGTGCCAGCAGCTCCAACCCGGGACAGAGGAATGAGCAGTTCTTC.

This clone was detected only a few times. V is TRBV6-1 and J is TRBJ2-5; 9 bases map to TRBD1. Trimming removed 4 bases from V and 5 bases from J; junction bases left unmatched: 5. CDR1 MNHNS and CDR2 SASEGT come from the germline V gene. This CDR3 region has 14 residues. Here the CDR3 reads CASSGQGGLETQYF. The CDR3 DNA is TGTGCCAGCAGTGGACAGGGGGGGTTGGAGACCCAGTACTTC.

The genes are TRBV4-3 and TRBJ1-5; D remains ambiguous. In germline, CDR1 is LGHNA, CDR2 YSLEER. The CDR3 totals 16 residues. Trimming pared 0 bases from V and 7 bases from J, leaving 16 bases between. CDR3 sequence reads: CASSQDTTERRQPQHF. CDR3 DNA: TGCGCCAGCAGCCAAGATACTACGGAACGAAGGCAGCCCCAGCATTTT.

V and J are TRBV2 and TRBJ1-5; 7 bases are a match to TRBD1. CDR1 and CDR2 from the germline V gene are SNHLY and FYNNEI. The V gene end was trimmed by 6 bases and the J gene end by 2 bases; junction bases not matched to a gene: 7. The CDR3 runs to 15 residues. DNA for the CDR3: TGTGCCAGCAGGCGGGGCAGGGGGGGCAATCAGCCCCAGCATTTT. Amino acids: CASRRGRGGNQPQHF.

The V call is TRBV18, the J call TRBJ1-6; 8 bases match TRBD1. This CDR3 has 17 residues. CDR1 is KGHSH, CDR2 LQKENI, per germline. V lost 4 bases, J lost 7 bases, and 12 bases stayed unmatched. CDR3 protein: CASSRPTGGSTNSPLHF. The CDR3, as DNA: TGTGCCAGCTCACGTCCAACAGGGGGTAGTACGAATTCACCCCTCCACTTT.

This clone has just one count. The CDR3 nucleotides are TGCGCCAGCAGCTTGGTTCGTGGAGGTCCGAGCTCTGGGGCCAACGTCCTGACTTTC. Amino acid sequence: CASSLVRGGPSSGANVLTF. V gene TRBV5-1 combines with J gene TRBJ2-6, with D maybe TRBD2 (5 bases). The CDR3 is made up of 19 amino acids. The V end lost 0 bases, the J end lost 0 bases, and 16 bases lay between the germline ends. Germline CDR1 reads SGHRS; CDR2 reads YFSETQ.

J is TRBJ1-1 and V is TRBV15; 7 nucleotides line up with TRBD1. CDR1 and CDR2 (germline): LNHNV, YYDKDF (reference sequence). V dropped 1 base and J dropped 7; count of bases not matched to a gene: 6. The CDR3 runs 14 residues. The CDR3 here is CATSRGQGIGEAFF. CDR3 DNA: TGTGCCACCAGCAGAGGACAGGGAATTGGTGAAGCTTTCTTT.

CDR3 amino acids: CASSDRGLIMNTEAFF. DNA for the CDR3: TGTGCCAGTTCGGACAGGGGGTTGATCATGAACACTGAAGCTTTCTTT. The chain recombines TRBV19 with TRBJ1-1; 10 bases match TRBD1. The V gene's germline CDR1 is LNHDA and CDR2 SQIVND (reference sequence). Trimming removed 8 bases from V and 0 bases from J; junction bases left unmatched: 9. CDR3 length: 16 residues.

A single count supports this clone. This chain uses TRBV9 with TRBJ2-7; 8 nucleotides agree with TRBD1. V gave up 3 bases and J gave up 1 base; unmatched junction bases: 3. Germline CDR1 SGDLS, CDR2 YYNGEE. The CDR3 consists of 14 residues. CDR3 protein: CASSGRTGSYEQYF. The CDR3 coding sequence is TGTGCCAGCAGCGGGAGGACAGGGTCCTACGAGCAGTACTTC.

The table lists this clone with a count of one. As DNA, the CDR3 is TGTGCCAGCAGCTTAGCGTGGCGGGCTGAGGGCCTGTTTTTT. It yields the protein CASSLAWRAEGLFF. The chain has TRBV7-9 and TRBJ2-2; D perhaps matches TRBD2 (5 bases). Per the germline V gene, CDR1 is SEHNR and CDR2 is FQNEAQ (reference sequence). The CDR3 loop spans 14 amino acids. Trimming took off 0 bases at V and 14 bases at J, with 16 bases between the two ends.

This CDR3 is CASSRRGSGKTDTQYF. The CDR3 DNA reads TGTGCCAGCTCCCGACGCGGAAGCGGGAAGACAGATACGCAGTATTTT. This chain links TRBV18 with TRBJ2-3, with 7 positions matching TRBD2. The CDR3 is 16 residues long. Germline CDR1 is KGHSH and CDR2 is LQKENI. Trimming cost V 6 bases and J 3 bases; bases outside gene matches: 12.

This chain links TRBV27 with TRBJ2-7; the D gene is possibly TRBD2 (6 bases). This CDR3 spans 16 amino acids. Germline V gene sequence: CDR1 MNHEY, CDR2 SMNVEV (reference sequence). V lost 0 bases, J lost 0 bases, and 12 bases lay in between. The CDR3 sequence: CASSLSGGAISYEQYF. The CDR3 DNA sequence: TGTGCCAGCAGTTTATCGGGGGGAGCGATCTCCTACGAGCAGTACTTC.

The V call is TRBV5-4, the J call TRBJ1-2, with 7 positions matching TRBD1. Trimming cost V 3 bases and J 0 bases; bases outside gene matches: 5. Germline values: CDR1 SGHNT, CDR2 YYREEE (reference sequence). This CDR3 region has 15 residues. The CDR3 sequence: CASSSRDRPNYGYTF. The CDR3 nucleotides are TGTGCCAGCAGCTCCAGGGACAGACCTAACTATGGCTACACCTTC.

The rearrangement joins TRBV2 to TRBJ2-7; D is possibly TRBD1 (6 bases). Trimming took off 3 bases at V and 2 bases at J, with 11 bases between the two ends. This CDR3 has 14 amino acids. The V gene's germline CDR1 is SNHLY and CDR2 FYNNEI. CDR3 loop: CASSDKQGAYEQYF. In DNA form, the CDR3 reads TGTGCCAGCAGTGATAAACAGGGAGCCTACGAGCAGTACTTC.

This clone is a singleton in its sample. The CDR3 DNA sequence: TGCAGCGCCGAGGAGGGAGAAGCTTTCTTT. This gives the protein CSAEEGEAFF. The rearrangement links TRBV29-1 to TRBJ1-1; no reliable D call. Trimming took 7 bases from V and 8 from J, leaving 11 bases between them. This CDR3 has 10 residues. Germline V gene lookup returns CDR1 SQVTM and CDR2 ANQGSEA.

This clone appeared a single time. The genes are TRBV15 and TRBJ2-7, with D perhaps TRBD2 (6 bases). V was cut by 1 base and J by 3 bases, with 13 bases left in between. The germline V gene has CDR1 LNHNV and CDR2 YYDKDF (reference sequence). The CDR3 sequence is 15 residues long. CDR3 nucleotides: TGTGCCACCAGCAGAGCATTGCGGGGAGTCTACGAGCAGTACTTC. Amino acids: CATSRALRGVYEQYF.

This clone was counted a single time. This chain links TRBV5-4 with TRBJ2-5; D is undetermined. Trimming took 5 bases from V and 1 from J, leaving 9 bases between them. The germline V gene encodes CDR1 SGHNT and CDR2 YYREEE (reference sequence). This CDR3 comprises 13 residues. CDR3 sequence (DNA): TGTGCCAGCAGTGGGCCTTCCCAAGAGACCCAGTACTTC. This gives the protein CASSGPSQETQYF.

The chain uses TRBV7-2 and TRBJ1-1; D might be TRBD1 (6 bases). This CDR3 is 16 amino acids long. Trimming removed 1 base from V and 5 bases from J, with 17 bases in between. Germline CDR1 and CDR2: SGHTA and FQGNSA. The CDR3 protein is CASSLGVMGAGTEAFF. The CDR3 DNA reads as TGTGCCAGCAGCTTAGGTGTCATGGGGGCTGGGACTGAAGCTTTCTTT.

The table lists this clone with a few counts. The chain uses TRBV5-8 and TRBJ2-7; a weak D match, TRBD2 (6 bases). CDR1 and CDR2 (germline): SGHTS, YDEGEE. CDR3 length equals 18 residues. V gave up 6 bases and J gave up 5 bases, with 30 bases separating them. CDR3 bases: TGTGCCAGCACCAAGTTCCGGGGAGGTGGGAGTAGGAGCCACGAGCAGTACTTC. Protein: CASTKFRGGGSRSHEQYF. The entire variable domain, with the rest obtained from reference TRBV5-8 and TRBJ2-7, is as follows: EAGVTQSPTHLIKTRGQQATLRCSPISGHTSVYWYQQALGLGLQFLLWYDEGEERNRGNFPPRFSGRQFPNYSSELNVNALELEDSALYLCASTKFRGGGSRSHEQYFGPGTRLTVT.

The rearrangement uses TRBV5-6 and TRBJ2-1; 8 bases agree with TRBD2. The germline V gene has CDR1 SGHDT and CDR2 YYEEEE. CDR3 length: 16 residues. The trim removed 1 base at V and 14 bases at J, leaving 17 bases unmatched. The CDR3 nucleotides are TGTGCCAGCAGCTTGCTACCCGGACTAGCCTCGTCCAAGGAGTTCTTC. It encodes CASSLLPGLASSKEFF.

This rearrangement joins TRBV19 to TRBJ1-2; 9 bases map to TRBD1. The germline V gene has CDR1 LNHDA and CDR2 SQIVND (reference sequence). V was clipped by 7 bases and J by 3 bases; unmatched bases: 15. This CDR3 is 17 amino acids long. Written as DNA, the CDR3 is TGTGCCAGTACCCCTGACAGGGGGAAGGTTAATTACTATGGCTACACCTTC. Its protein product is CASTPDRGKVNYYGYTF.

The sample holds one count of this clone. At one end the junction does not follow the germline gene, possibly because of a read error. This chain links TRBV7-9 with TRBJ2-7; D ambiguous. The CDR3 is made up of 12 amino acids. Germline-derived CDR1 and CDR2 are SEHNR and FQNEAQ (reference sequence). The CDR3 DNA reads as TGTTCCAGCAGCAGCTTCACCTACGAGCAGTACTTC. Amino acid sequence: CSSSSFTYEQYF.